This passage covers 28 T cell receptor beta chains from one sample sequenced in a study of OX40 agonist ivuxolimab in advanced cancers. Generated by immunoSEQ multiplex PCR, the TCRdb table keeps only in-frame clones and is missing some. This sample has tens of thousands of clones, with roughly 94% found just once. Sample: CD4+ or CD8+ T cells sorted from blood, taken in a trial of the OX40 agonist ivuxolimab. The receptors shown here come from an adult with an advanced solid tumor such as melanoma, head and neck, liver or kidney cancer.

This chain links TRBV7-2 with TRBJ2-7; D gene unclear. The CDR3 extends over 12 amino acids. The germline V gene encodes CDR1 SGHTA and CDR2 FQGNSA. V was pared by 4 bases and J by 4 bases, with 8 bases between. CDR3 DNA: TGTGCCAGCAGCTCGAACGAATACGAGCAGTACTTC. Protein: CASSSNEYEQYF.

V is TRBV5-1 and J is TRBJ2-1, with D hard to call. CDR1 and CDR2 (germline): SGHRS, YFSETQ. The CDR3 totals 14 residues. The ends were cut back, 0 bases at V and 8 bases at J, with 12 bases in the middle. The DNA of the CDR3 is TGCGCCAGCAGCTTGGAGAAAGGAAGGGATGAGCAGTTCTTC. The encoded protein is CASSLEKGRDEQFF.

This clone was detected only once. The rearrangement joins TRBV11-3 to TRBJ2-6; the D call may be TRBD1 or TRBD2 (5 bases each). The V and J ends lost 6 bases and 3 bases respectively, with 24 bases between them. The CDR3 sequence is 19 residues long. CDR1 is SGHNT, CDR2 YENEEA, per germline. The CDR3 DNA sequence: TGTGCCAGCAGGCCTGGGACGGGGCCGTCCTCCGGTGGGGCCAACGTCCTGACTTTC. It yields the protein CASRPGTGPSSGGANVLTF. The full variable domain, rest sourced from reference TRBV11-3 and TRBJ2-6, is EAGVVQSPRYKIIEKKQPVAFWCNPISGHNTLYWYLQNLGQGPELLIRYENEEAVDDSQLPKDRFSAERLKGVDSTLKIQPAELGDSAVYLCASRPGTGPSSGGANVLTFGAGSRLTVL.

V is TRBV5-6 and J is TRBJ1-2; possibly TRBD1 for D (5 bases). Looked up from germline, CDR1 is SGHDT and CDR2 is YYEEEE. With 2 bases removed from V and 5 bases from J, the gap between germline ends came to 7 bases. The CDR3 totals 12 residues. The CDR3: CASSLGVYGYTF. The CDR3 nucleotides read TGTGCCAGCAGCTTAGGGGTTTATGGCTACACCTTC. Full variable domain (missing parts from reference TRBV5-6 and TRBJ1-2): DAGVTQSPTHLIKTRGQQVTLRCSPKSGHDTVSWYQQALGQGPQFIFQYYEEEERQRGNFPDRFSGHQFPNYSSELNVNALLLGDSALYLCASSLGVYGYTFGSGTRLTVV.

V usage is TRBV10-1 and J usage is TRBJ2-7; no clear D. Germline lookup yields CDR1 WNHNN and CDR2 SYGVQD (reference sequence). V was clipped by 2 bases and J by 3 bases, with 8 bases between them. This CDR3 is 13 amino acids long. The CDR3 region has the DNA TGCGCCAGCAGTGAGGTCCCAGACTACGAGCAGTACTTC. Its protein is CASSEVPDYEQYF.

The gene calls are TRBV4-3 and TRBJ2-7; TRBD1 aligns across 10 bases. Germline V gene sequence: CDR1 LGHNA, CDR2 YSLEER. CDR3 length: 17 residues. V trimming: 0 bases; J trimming: 4 bases; junction bases outside the gene matches: 9. The CDR3 sequence: CASSQDASGQGKYEQYF. In DNA form, the CDR3 reads TGCGCCAGCAGCCAAGATGCTTCGGGACAGGGGAAATACGAGCAGTACTTC.

J is TRBJ1-1 and V is TRBV9, with TRBD1 as a possible D gene (5 bases). This CDR3 is 14 amino acids long. Trimming took off 2 bases at V and 1 base at J, with 9 bases between the two ends. Per the germline V gene, CDR1 is SGDLS and CDR2 is YYNGEE. CDR3 residues: CASSVGTQNTEAFF. The CDR3 region has the DNA TGTGCCAGCAGCGTCGGGACTCAGAACACTGAAGCTTTCTTT.

V and J are TRBV19 and TRBJ2-1; D gene unclear. Germline loops: CDR1 LNHDA, CDR2 SQIVND (reference sequence). This CDR3 has 13 amino acids. The germline V and J ends were trimmed by 5 bases and 6 bases, with 11 bases remaining between them. The CDR3 DNA reads as TGTGCCAGTAGTCCCAGCTTTGCCAATGAGCAGTTCTTC. Its translation: CASSPSFANEQFF.

The chain has TRBV9 and TRBJ1-1; no definite D call. CDR1 is SGDLS and CDR2 is YYNGEE in the germline V gene. V was pared by 4 bases and J by 3 bases, with 22 bases between. The CDR3 has 17 residues. CDR3 region: CASSPRPFGVEDTEAFF. The CDR3 DNA reads TGTGCCAGCAGCCCCCGGCCCTTTGGGGTTGAGGACACTGAAGCTTTCTTT.

V gene TRBV7-8 combines with J gene TRBJ1-1; perhaps TRBD1 as D (6 bases). The CDR3 covers 13 residues. The germline V gene encodes CDR1 SGHVS and CDR2 FQNEAQ. V gave up 8 bases and J gave up 1 base, with 11 bases separating them. The CDR3 sequence: CASRQVANTEAFF. In DNA form, the CDR3 reads TGTGCCAGCCGACAGGTCGCGAACACTGAAGCTTTCTTT. The full variable domain, completed using reference TRBV7-8 and TRBJ1-1, is GAGVSQSPRYKVAKRGQDVALRCDPISGHVSLFWYQQALGQGPEFLTYFQNEAQLDKSGLPSDRFFAERPEGSVSTLKIQRTQQEDSAVYLCASRQVANTEAFFGQGTRLTVV.

The gene calls are TRBV4-1 and TRBJ1-2, with 7 bases fitting TRBD1. The CDR3 totals 17 residues. The germline V gene has CDR1 MGHRA and CDR2 YSYEKL. V trimming: 6 bases; J trimming: 1 base; junction bases outside the gene matches: 14. CDR3 region: CASRQGLRTGLNYGYTF. In nucleotides, the CDR3 is TGCGCCAGCAGGCAGGGGCTACGGACAGGCCTTAACTATGGCTACACCTTC.

This clone has only one observation. This rearrangement joins TRBV28 to TRBJ2-1, with a weak D call TRBD2 (6 bases). Germline lookup yields CDR1 MDHEN and CDR2 SYDVKM. The V and J ends lost 3 bases and 4 bases respectively, with 10 bases between them. The CDR3 contains 14 residues. In nucleotides, the CDR3 is TGTGCCAGCAGTTTCCGGGAGAGATACAATGAGCAGTTCTTC. Translating it yields CASSFRERYNEQFF.

The rearrangement links TRBV29-1 to TRBJ2-3; D is unclear. The CDR3 covers 12 residues. V was shortened by 7 bases and J by 2 bases, with 10 bases between the two germline ends. Germline values: CDR1 SQVTM, CDR2 ANQGSEA. CDR3 DNA: TGCAGCGCCCTGTTGGACACAGATACGCAGTATTTT. Residues: CSALLDTDTQYF.

The V gene is TRBV28, the J gene TRBJ2-1; TRBD2 matches at 9 bases. The V gene end was trimmed by 6 bases and the J gene end by 6 bases; junction bases not matched to a gene: 12. This CDR3 comprises 16 residues. Per the germline V gene, CDR1 is MDHEN and CDR2 is SYDVKM. The CDR3 DNA reads TGTGCCAGCAGCCTTACGTCGGGACTAGCCTTCAATGAGCAGTTCTTC. Translation: CASSLTSGLAFNEQFF.

The genes are TRBV9 and TRBJ2-7; TRBD2 matches 7 bases. CDR1 is SGDLS and CDR2 is YYNGEE in the germline V gene. This CDR3 spans 15 amino acids. Germline trimming cut 3 bases from V and 2 bases from J; bases unmatched to any gene: 8. CDR3 in amino acids: CASSAGGRETYEQYF. In DNA, the CDR3 is TGTGCCAGCAGCGCGGGGGGACGGGAGACCTACGAGCAGTACTTC. Together with reference TRBV9 and TRBJ2-7, the CDR3 gives the full variable domain: DSGVTQTPKHLITATGQRVTLRCSPRSGDLSVYWYQQSLDQGLQFLIQYYNGEERAKGNILERFSAQQFPDLHSELNLSSLELGDSALYFCASSAGGRETYEQYFGPGTRLTVT.

This clone was seen a single time. V is TRBV6-5 and J is TRBJ1-5; D may be TRBD1 (5 bases). From germline, CDR1 is MNHEY and CDR2 SVGAGI. This CDR3 comprises 15 residues. Trimming stripped 4 bases from V and 4 bases from J, with 14 bases between. The CDR3 sequence: CASSWGRTGNQPQHF. The CDR3 bases are TGTGCCAGCAGTTGGGGACGGACGGGGAATCAGCCCCAGCATTTT.

This clone turned up a few times. The genes are TRBV4-3 and TRBJ2-7; the D gene is possibly TRBD2 (6 bases). Germline-derived CDR1 and CDR2 are LGHNA and YSLEER. The V and J ends lost 3 bases and 5 bases respectively, with 17 bases between them. CDR3 length: 15 residues. The CDR3 reads CASSQELGSSDEQYF. The DNA of the CDR3 is TGCGCCAGCAGCCAGGAACTCGGGAGTTCCGACGAGCAGTACTTC.

Turning to this clone: This same CDR3 is encoded by further DNA sequences in the sample. V usage is TRBV18 and J usage is TRBJ2-7, with 11 bases identical to TRBD1. Trimming took 3 bases from V and 2 from J; bases not matched to a gene: 0. The CDR3 consists of 14 residues. Germline loops: CDR1 KGHSH, CDR2 LQKENI. The CDR3 DNA is TGTGCCAGCTCACCGGGACAGGGGGCCTACGAGCAGTACTTC. It yields the protein CASSPGQGAYEQYF. Full variable domain (remainder filled in from reference TRBV18 and TRBJ2-7): NAGVMQNPRHLVRRRGQEARLRCSPMKGHSHVYWYRQLPEEGLKFMVYLQKENIIDESGMPKERFSAEFPKEGPSILRIQQVVRGDSAAYFCASSPGQGAYEQYFGPGTRLTVT.

V and J are TRBV19 and TRBJ2-1, with TRBD2 matching over 12 bases. The CDR3 covers 16 residues. The germline V gene encodes CDR1 LNHDA and CDR2 SQIVND (reference sequence). Trimming took 1 base from V and 4 from J; bases not matched to a gene: 2. CDR3 bases: TGTGCCAGTAGTATAGTTGGACTAGCGGGGTACAATGAGCAGTTCTTC. Translation: CASSIVGLAGYNEQFF. The full variable domain, its missing parts supplied by reference TRBV19 and TRBJ2-1, is DGGITQSPKYLFRKEGQNVTLSCEQNLNHDAMYWYRQDPGQGLRLIYYSQIVNDFQKGDIAEGYSVSREKKESFPLTVTSAQKNPTAFYLCASSIVGLAGYNEQFFGPGTRLTVL.

The chain is built from TRBV27 and TRBJ1-2; TRBD1 aligns across 10 bases. Trimming at V came to 3 bases and at J to 1 base, leaving 2 bases not matched to a gene. The CDR3 sequence is 15 residues long. Per germline, CDR1 MNHEY and CDR2 SMNVEV (reference sequence). CDR3 protein: CASSFRDRGNYGYTF. The CDR3 DNA reads as TGTGCCAGCAGTTTCAGGGACAGGGGTAACTATGGCTACACCTTC.

This clone was detected only once. This chain connects TRBV5-4 to TRBJ1-1, with D possibly being TRBD1 (5 bases). Germline-derived CDR1 and CDR2 are SGHNT and YYREEE (reference sequence). The CDR3 consists of 15 residues. Between the trimmed V and J ends, which lost 5 bases and 7 bases, there was a span of 21 bases. The CDR3: CASRDRADRGDEAFF. The CDR3 DNA reads TGTGCCAGCAGGGACCGGGCCGACCGGGGCGATGAAGCTTTCTTT.

On this clone: An end of the junction differs from the germline gene, which may be a read error. The chain employs TRBV7-7 and TRBJ2-7, with TRBD1 matching 9 bases. There are 15 residues in the CDR3. Germline V CDR1 and CDR2: SSHAT, FNYEAQ (reference sequence). DNA for the CDR3: TGTGCTAGCAGCTTAGCACAGGGGGCTGGCTACGAGCAGTACTTC. It yields the protein CASSLAQGAGYEQYF. The full variable domain, its missing parts supplied by reference TRBV7-7 and TRBJ2-7, is GAGVSQSPRYKVTKRGQDVTLRCDPISSHATLYWYQQALGQGPEFLTYFNYEAQPDKSGLPSDRFSAERPEGSISTLTIQRTEQRDSAMYRCASSLAQGAGYEQYFGPGTRLTVT.

This chain uses TRBV6-4 with TRBJ1-4, with D unresolved. This CDR3 has 12 residues. Germline CDR1 MRHNA, CDR2 SNTAGT. V was cut by 2 bases and J by 16 bases, with 14 bases left in between. This CDR3 is CASSDHRAAEFF. The CDR3 DNA is TGTGCCAGCAGTGACCACCGGGCCGCGGAGTTTTTT.

This chain connects TRBV5-6 to TRBJ2-1, with TRBD2 matching over 8 bases. The CDR3 sequence is 15 residues long. The ends lost 4 bases at V and 4 bases at J; junction bases unmatched: 7. Per the germline V gene, CDR1 is SGHDT and CDR2 is YYEEEE. In DNA form, the CDR3 reads TGTGCCAGCAGCCTCGGGACTAGTGTGTACAATGAGCAGTTCTTC. This sequence encodes CASSLGTSVYNEQFF.

The chain couples TRBV4-1 to TRBJ2-2; 14 nucleotides align to TRBD2. From germline, CDR1 is MGHRA and CDR2 YSYEKL. V shed 0 bases, J shed 0 bases, and the junction held 12 bases outside the gene matches. The CDR3 consists of 22 residues. DNA of the CDR3: TGCGCCAGCAGCCAAGATGGGGCATGGGGACTAGCGGGAGTTACGAACACCGGGGAGCTGTTTTTT. Its protein product is CASSQDGAWGLAGVTNTGELFF.

This clone appeared a few times. This rearrangement joins TRBV19 to TRBJ1-5, with a tentative D call TRBD1 (5 bases). Per the germline V gene, CDR1 is LNHDA and CDR2 is SQIVND (reference sequence). This CDR3 contains 15 residues. The V gene lost 2 bases and the J gene lost 2 bases, with 10 bases spanning the gap. CDR3 DNA sequence: TGTGCCAGTAGTATACAGGGCCGGGGCAATCAGCCCCAGCATTTT. This translates into CASSIQGRGNQPQHF.

CDR3: CSVEGPAASASGNTIYF. Here the CDR3 DNA reads TGCAGCGTTGAGGGGCCGGCCGCATCGGCCTCTGGAAACACCATATATTTT. This chain connects TRBV29-1 to TRBJ1-3, with D possibly matching TRBD1 (5 bases). This CDR3 comprises 17 residues. Per the germline V gene, CDR1 is SQVTM and CDR2 is ANQGSEA. V lost 3 bases to trimming and J lost 0 bases, with 18 bases between them.

The CDR3 loop is CASTSDAQTEAFF. The CDR3 DNA reads TGTGCCAGCACTAGCGACGCACAGACTGAAGCTTTCTTT. The rearrangement links TRBV7-6 to TRBJ1-1; the D is unclear. The V end was cut by 7 bases, the J end by 5 bases, with 14 bases between. The germline V gene has CDR1 SGHVS and CDR2 FNYEAQ. The CDR3 contains 13 residues.